This T cell receptor beta chain was observed in a study of T-cell memory formation after mild COVID-19. Study-wide context: Largely, the TCR clusters proved donor specific.

Study results and caveats: Memory cells collected pre-infection included some clones that later responded, suggesting cross-reactive memory joined.

The 5'RACE method, run with constant-segment primers, produced TCR alpha and TCR beta cDNA libraries (carrying sample barcodes and UMIs). MiXCR, applied by TCRdb to the 5' RACE reads, yields one record per CDR3 protein. This sample yields under 250,000 distinct CDR3 sequences, of which 15% to 19% are seen a single time; more than 2% belongs to the top ten. This clonotype was detected ten times or more. The antigen remains undetermined. CDR1 is SGHRS and CDR2 is YFSETQ in the germline V gene. The CDR3 runs 17 residues. J lost 2 bases, V lost 4 bases, and 12 bases had no gene match. Sequenced sample: PBMCs or a T cell subset sorted from them (not recorded which). The V and J genes are TRBV5-1 and TRBJ1-2, with TRBD1 matching 9 bases. The receptor comes from an adult woman who had mild COVID-19 (a few samples of this study predate the infection). Cell type and time point are not known. CDR3 in DNA: TGCGCCAGCAGCCACCCGGACAGGGGACCCCTCAACTATGGCTACACCTTC. Translation: CASSHPDRGPLNYGYTF.